These T cell receptor beta chains were read from a single sample in a study of T cell repertoires and HLA-DP antigens. Antigens of these TCRs are unknown. Data came from immunoSEQ multiplex PCR; TCRdb stores just in-frame clones and leaves some out. In the table there are about 89,000 clones, around nine tenths of which are singletons. The sample consisted of CD4+ T cells from PBMCs. These receptors all come from a man in his forties or fifties in good health and CMV-seronegative. CDR3s include the opening cysteine and the closing phenylalanine or tryptophan. D genes are given only for firm matches. Where a row states a size, it is once, few, many or the class of an expanded clone; other rows omit it.

TRBV10-3	TRBD2	few	TRBJ2-7	TGTGCCATCAGTGAACTAGCGGGAGTTGTCGAGCAGTACTTC	CAISELAGVVEQYF
TRBV14	-	-	TRBJ1-2	TGTGCCAGCAGCCAGAAAGGACAGTCCAGTGTGGGCTACACCTTC	CASSQKGQSSVGYTF
TRBV5-6	TRBD1	once	TRBJ2-7	TGTGCCAGCAGCTTGGGGACAGGGCCCTACGAGCAGTACTTC	CASSLGTGPYEQYF
TRBV10-2	TRBD1	-	TRBJ2-7	TGCGCCAGCACCCCGGGACAGAGCTTCTCCTACGAGCAGTACTTC	CASTPGQSFSYEQYF
TRBV5-6	TRBD1	-	TRBJ1-4	TGTGCCAGCAGCGGGGACAGGGTGAAGTCGGAACTGTTTTTT	CASSGDRVKSELFF
TRBV19	-	few	TRBJ2-7	TGTGCCAGTAGTATCAGTAGGTCGGCTTACTCCTACGAGCAGTACTTC	CASSISRSAYSYEQYF
TRBV10-3	-	-	TRBJ1-6	TGTGCCATCACCGGACAGAATAATTCACCCCTCCACTTT	CAITGQNNSPLHF
TRBV11-3	TRBD1	-	TRBJ2-5	TGTGCCAGCAGTCCCGGACAGGGGATTTCAGAGACCCAGTACTTC	CASSPGQGISETQYF
TRBV5-4	TRBD2	-	TRBJ2-1	TGTGCCAGCAGCTTGTCGGGGGGGCGCAATGAGCAGTTCTTC	CASSLSGGRNEQFF
TRBV7-9	-	-	TRBJ1-1	TGTGCCAGCGCCGCAAGGGGGAACACTGAAGCTTTCTTT	CASAARGNTEAFF
TRBV7-2	-	-	TRBJ1-1	TGTGCCAGCAGCTTAAGGGGGGAGCGAGCTTTCTTT	CASSLRGERAFF
TRBV19	TRBD2	-	TRBJ2-3	TGTGCCAGTAGCCCCGGCGGGGGGCCAGATACGCAGTATTTT	CASSPGGGPDTQYF
TRBV7-6	-	-	TRBJ2-7	TGTGCCAGCAGCTTAGGGGAGAACCCCACCTACGAGCAGTACTTC	CASSLGENPTYEQYF
TRBV18	-	-	TRBJ1-5	TGTGCCAGCTCAGCTGGACAGCTGGGCAATCAGCCCCAGCATTTT	CASSAGQLGNQPQHF
TRBV7-9	-	many	TRBJ2-7	TGTGCCAGCAGCCCGTGGACCCCCGGGCGTTCCTACGAGCAGTACTTC	CASSPWTPGRSYEQYF
TRBV6-1	TRBD1	once	TRBJ2-2	TGTGCCAGCAGTGGACCGGGACAGGGCACCGGGGAGCTGTTTTTT	CASSGPGQGTGELFF
TRBV5-1	-	-	TRBJ2-4	TGCGCCAGCAGCGCTGGAGGGGGTGCCGGAAACATTCAGTACTTC	CASSAGGGAGNIQYF
TRBV18	TRBD1	-	TRBJ2-7	TGTGCCAGCTCAGCCGACAGGGTATGGGAGCAGTACTTC	CASSADRVWEQYF
TRBV6-5	-	-	TRBJ1-4	TGTGCCAGCAGTTACTGGGGGGCCTCTAATGAAAAACTGTTTTTT	CASSYWGASNEKLFF
TRBV29-1	TRBD1	-	TRBJ2-1	TGCAGCGGAAACCCACAGGGGAACAATGAGCAGTTCTTC	CSGNPQGNNEQFF
TRBV7-9	TRBD1	-	TRBJ2-7	TGTGCCAGCAGCACAGGACAGGGGGCAAGGGAGCAGTACTTC	CASSTGQGAREQYF
TRBV18	TRBD2	-	TRBJ2-5	TGTGCCAGCTCACCCCTAGCGGGGGTTGAGACCCAGTACTTC	CASSPLAGVETQYF
TRBV7-9	TRBD1	-	TRBJ2-5	TGTGCCAGCAGCTCGGGACAGGCCCAAGAGACCCAGTACTTC	CASSSGQAQETQYF
TRBV10-1	TRBD2	-	TRBJ2-1	TGCGCCAGCAGTGAAGGTAGCGGGGGATCAAATGAGCAGTTCTTC	CASSEGSGGSNEQFF
TRBV18	TRBD2	-	TRBJ2-3	TGTGCCAGCTCACCTACACTAGCGGGAGTTACAGATACGCAGTATTTT	CASSPTLAGVTDTQYF
TRBV11-2	-	-	TRBJ1-1	TGTGCCAGCAGCTTTGGACGGGCCACTGAAGCTTTCTTT	CASSFGRATEAFF
TRBV11-2	-	few	TRBJ2-4	TGTGCCAGCAGATTGGGACGGTTTAAAAACATTCAGTACTTC	CASRLGRFKNIQYF
TRBV19	-	once	TRBJ1-3	TGTGCCACCCAAAAAGCAGGGCCTGGAAACACCATATATTTT	CATQKAGPGNTIYF
TRBV9	TRBD2	-	TRBJ2-5	TGTGCCAGCAGCGTAGGAGCTGGGGGGGGAGAGACCCAGTACTTC	CASSVGAGGGETQYF
TRBV27	-	-	TRBJ1-2	TGTGCCAGCAGTTTATCGGCGGGGATCTATGGCTACACCTTC	CASSLSAGIYGYTF
TRBV5-1	TRBD1	-	TRBJ1-4	TGCGCCAGCAGCTTCCGGACAGGGGGCACTAATGAAAAACTGTTTTTT	CASSFRTGGTNEKLFF
TRBV4-3	-	-	TRBJ2-7	TGCGCCAGCAGCCAAGATCCGGACGGGTCCTACGAGCAGTACTTC	CASSQDPDGSYEQYF
TRBV28	TRBD1	-	TRBJ1-2	TGTGCCAGCAGTTTCCCCCCCGGACAGGGCCACTATGGCTACACCTTC	CASSFPPGQGHYGYTF
TRBV5-1	-	-	TRBJ2-7	TGCGCCAGCAGCTTGAAGGCGGGGGCTGGCGTAGCGGGCGAGCAGTACTTC	CASSLKAGAGVAGEQYF
TRBV18	TRBD1	-	TRBJ2-4	TGTGCCAGCTCATTCCGGGACAGAAACATTCAGTACTTC	CASSFRDRNIQYF
TRBV4-1	-	-	TRBJ2-1	TGCGCCAGCAGCCAAGATGTTGGGGGGAGCTCCTACAATGAGCAGTTCTTC	CASSQDVGGSSYNEQFF
TRBV11-2	-	once	TRBJ2-2	TGTGCCAGCAGCATGACTAAGGCGAACACCGGGGAGCTGTTTTTT	CASSMTKANTGELFF
TRBV30	-	-	TRBJ2-1	TGTGCCTGGACTGGTCTACAGGGAGGGACTCTAAAGTTCTTC	CAWTGLQGGTLKFF
TRBV27	-	-	TRBJ2-7	TGTGCCAGCAGTTTATTGACAGCTTTAATCTCCTACGAGCAGTACTTC	CASSLLTALISYEQYF
TRBV5-4	TRBD1	-	TRBJ1-6	TGTGCCAGCAGTAGGGACAGCTCCTATAATTCACCCCTCCACTTT	CASSRDSSYNSPLHF
TRBV7-2	-	-	TRBJ1-4	TGTGCCAGCAGCTTAGGTCGGGGAGGCGAAAAACTGTTTTTT	CASSLGRGGEKLFF
TRBV6-5	-	-	TRBJ2-5	TGTGCCAGCAGTGCCTTAGAGACCCAGTACTTC	CASSALETQYF
TRBV5-4	-	-	TRBJ2-5	TGTGCCAGCAGCCTCGGACACCTGCAAGAGACCCAGTACTTC	CASSLGHLQETQYF
TRBV5-1	TRBD2	-	TRBJ2-3	TGCGCCAGCAGCAACCTCGCGGGGGGAGCGGAGGATACGCAGTATTTT	CASSNLAGGAEDTQYF
TRBV5-4	-	-	TRBJ1-2	TGTGCCAGCAGCCTCCGTGGTTCGACAGGCTACACCTTC	CASSLRGSTGYTF
TRBV5-1	TRBD2	-	TRBJ2-7	TGCGCCAGCAGTCAGGTTTTAGCGGGAGTATACGAGCAGTACTTC	CASSQVLAGVYEQYF
TRBV5-1	-	-	TRBJ2-5	TGCGCCAGCAGCTTTCACGAGACCCAGTACTTC	CASSFHETQYF
TRBV6-5	-	once	TRBJ2-2	TGTGCCAGCAGTTCAAGACTCCCTACCGCCGGGGAGCTGTTTTTT	CASSSRLPTAGELFF
TRBV30	TRBD1	-	TRBJ2-1	TGTGCCTGTCCGGGACAGGGAGTGACTGAGCAGTTCTTC	CACPGQGVTEQFF
TRBV2	TRBD1	-	TRBJ2-7	TGTGCCAGCAATCAGGACAGGGTCCACGACGAGCAGTACTTC	CASNQDRVHDEQYF
TRBV9	-	-	TRBJ2-7	TGTGCCAGCAGCCCTTGGGCTAGCCGGTACGAGCAGTACTTC	CASSPWASRYEQYF
TRBV11-3	TRBD2	-	TRBJ2-1	TGTGCCAGCAGCTTGGGACTAGCGGCCTACAATGAGCAGTTCTTC	CASSLGLAAYNEQFF
TRBV19	TRBD1	-	TRBJ2-7	TGTGCCAGTAGTAGGACAGGCCACTACGAGCAGTACTTC	CASSRTGHYEQYF
TRBV7-9	-	-	TRBJ1-2	TGTGCCAGCAGCCCGCACAGCTATGGCTACACCTTC	CASSPHSYGYTF
TRBV6-1	TRBD1	-	TRBJ2-1	TGTGCCAGCAGGAGGGGGGGACAGGGTCACAATGAGCAGTTCTTC	CASRRGGQGHNEQFF